The next 8 T cell receptor beta chains were all read from a single sample in a study of shared clonotypes between healthy human individuals. Sequencing used immunoSEQ multiplex PCR; TCRdb keeps in-frame clones, though not all of them. The sample lists approximately 510,000 clones, 60% to 85% seen once, with 10% to 15% in the top ten. The specimen was PBMCs. Receptors originate from a middle-aged woman in good health. Some clones in this sample may be carry-over from other donors' samples.

This clone was observed once. The chain employs TRBV18 and TRBJ1-1; TRBD1 matches at 7 bases. Germline V lookup: CDR1 KGHSH, CDR2 LQKENI. J gave up 6 bases and V 2 bases, and 12 bases lay outside the gene matches. The CDR3 contains 16 residues. CDR3 nucleotide sequence: TGTGCCAGCTCACCAGTTCGAGGGGGCGATTATGCTGAAGCTTTCTTT. Amino acid sequence: CASSPVRGGDYAEAFF.

This clone was detected ten times or more. The rearrangement joins TRBV30 to TRBJ1-2; weak D call: TRBD1 (6 bases). CDR3 size: 14 residues. CDR1 is GTSNPN and CDR2 is SVGIG in the germline V gene (reference sequence). V was pared by 3 bases and J by 2 bases, with 13 bases between. The CDR3 region is CAWRPPGQNYGYTF. DNA of the CDR3: TGTGCCTGGAGACCCCCTGGACAGAACTATGGCTACACCTTC. The full variable domain, in which reference TRBV30 and TRBJ1-2 provide the parts outside the CDR3, is SQTIHQWPATLVQPVGSPLSLECTVEGTSNPNLYWYRQAAGRGLQLLFYSVGIGQISSEVPQNLSASRPQDRQFILSSKKLLLSDSGFYLCAWRPPGQNYGYTFGSGTRLTVV.

The CDR3 sequence is CASSDWTSERDTQYF. CDR3 DNA sequence: TGTGCCAGCAGTGATTGGACTAGCGAGCGCGATACGCAGTATTTT. The chain recombines TRBV25-1 with TRBJ2-3; 9 bases match TRBD2. V shed 3 bases and J 6 bases; nucleotides not matched to a gene: 7. CDR1 and CDR2 from the germline V gene are MGHDK and SYGVNS. The CDR3 is made up of 15 amino acids.

A single count supports this clone. The chain joins TRBV11-1 to TRBJ2-1; 7 bases agree with TRBD2. The CDR3 sequence is 15 residues long. Germline CDR1 and CDR2: SGHAT and FQDESV (reference sequence). V gave up 0 bases and J gave up 8 bases; unmatched junction bases: 7. As DNA, the CDR3 is TGTGCCAGCAGCTTAGCGGGAGGGCCGATCGATGAGCAGTTCTTC. This translates into CASSLAGGPIDEQFF.

The chain recombines TRBV6-1 with TRBJ2-5; perhaps TRBD1 as D (6 bases). Germline V gives CDR1 MNHNS, CDR2 SASEGT. The CDR3 sequence is 13 residues long. Trimming left V 8 bases short and J 5 bases short, with 15 bases between. The CDR3 sequence is CASCRHREETQYF. As DNA, the CDR3 is TGTGCCAGCTGTAGGCACAGGGAGGAGACCCAGTACTTC.

The table lists this clone with a few counts. The chain is built from TRBV15 and TRBJ2-1; 9 bases map to TRBD1. Germline V lookup: CDR1 LNHNV, CDR2 YYDKDF (reference sequence). Trimming took 5 bases from V and 7 from J; bases not matched to a gene: 9. The CDR3 extends over 15 amino acids. The chain's CDR3 is CATSARDREANEQFF. The DNA for the CDR3 is TGTGCCACCAGCGCACGGGACAGGGAGGCGAATGAGCAGTTCTTC. Supplemented by reference TRBV15 and TRBJ2-1, the full variable domain reads DAMVIQNPRYQVTQFGKPVTLSCSQTLNHNVMYWYQQKSSQAPKLLFHYYDKDFNNEADTPDNFQSRRPNTSFCFLDIRSPGLGDTAMYLCATSARDREANEQFFGPGTRLTVL.

The chain employs TRBV28 and TRBJ1-1; D is perhaps TRBD1 (5 bases). The V gene's germline CDR1 is MDHEN and CDR2 SYDVKM. V was clipped by 6 bases and J by 0 bases, with 20 bases between them. The CDR3 spans 17 residues. CDR3 amino acids: CASSPRGIGAMNTEAFF. CDR3 coding DNA: TGTGCCAGCAGCCCTCGCGGGATCGGGGCCATGAACACTGAAGCTTTCTTT.

V usage is TRBV19 and J usage is TRBJ1-1; 10 positions match TRBD1. The germline V gene encodes CDR1 LNHDA and CDR2 SQIVND (reference sequence). The V segment lost 3 bases and the J segment 11 bases; nucleotides outside the gene matches: 6. The CDR3 contains 13 residues. The chain's CDR3 is CASSMWDRGVAFF. The CDR3 DNA sequence: TGTGCCAGTAGTATGTGGGACAGGGGCGTCGCTTTCTTT.